This is a list of T cell receptor beta chains from one sample in a study of blood T cell repertoires in COVID-19. Profiling relied on immunoSEQ multiplex PCR, and the TCRdb table lists in-frame clones only, not all of them. Of about 100,000 clones detected, roughly 88% appear once; the ten largest clones hold about 5.3%. The sample was peripheral blood. The receptors were gathered from a human donor in a cohort sampled during active COVID-19. Each CDR3 is given with its conserved first and last residue. D genes are given only for firm matches. For some rows the clone size is stated as once, few or many, or as a class when expanded; others skip it.

j_call v_call clone_size d_call cdr3_nt cdr3_aa
TRBJ2-5 TRBV19 - - TGTGCCAGTAGTAGCAGACAAGAGACCCAGTACTTC CASSSRQETQYF
TRBJ1-2 TRBV7-6 - TRBD1 TGTGCCAGCAGCTCACAACCGGGACAGCCCTTGGGCTACACCTTC CASSSQPGQPLGYTF
TRBJ1-5 TRBV7-8 - - TGTGCCAGCAGTAGAAATCGGAATCAGCCCCAGCATTTT CASSRNRNQPQHF
TRBJ1-5 TRBV11-2 - - TGTGCCAGCAGCTTAGATTGGTCGGGGGAGCCCCAGCATTTT CASSLDWSGEPQHF
TRBJ1-6 TRBV30 once - TGTGCCTGGAGTGTACCGGGTTATGGGGGGGCAGGTTCACCCCTCCACTTT CAWSVPGYGGAGSPLHF
TRBJ1-5 TRBV7-8 - TRBD1 TGTGCCAGCAGCTTAGCGAACAGGGGGAACAATCAGCCCCAGCATTTT CASSLANRGNNQPQHF
TRBJ2-5 TRBV21-1 once - TGTGCCAGCAGCCGCGGAGGGGGCGGCGAGACCCAGTACTTC CASSRGGGGETQYF
TRBJ1-1 TRBV4-1 - - TGCGCCAGCAGCCAAGCTATAATGAACACTGAAGCTTTCTTT CASSQAIMNTEAFF
TRBJ1-6 TRBV6-5 - - TGTGCCAGCAGTTACAGGCAGGGCAATTCACCCCTCCACTTT CASSYRQGNSPLHF
TRBJ2-7 TRBV6-5 - - TGTGCCAGCAGGCGGGGCTACGAGCAGTACTTC CASRRGYEQYF
TRBJ2-5 TRBV3-1/TRBV3-2 - - TGTGCCAGCAGCCAAGGGAGCGGCCCCGAGACCCAGTACTTC CASSQGSGPETQYF
TRBJ1-5 TRBV4-1 few - TGCGCCAGCAGCCATAAACAGGGTTATAGCAATCAGCCCCAGCATTTT CASSHKQGYSNQPQHF
TRBJ1-2 TRBV28 - TRBD1 TGTGCCAGCAATAGGGGGCACGCAGGTGGCTACACCTTC CASNRGHAGGYTF
TRBJ2-6 TRBV5-1 - - TGCGCCAGCAGCTTGGTGCAGGCAAGCTCTGGGGCCAACGTCCTGACTTTC CASSLVQASSGANVLTF
TRBJ2-1 TRBV25-1 - - TGTGCCAGCAGTGTTCCAGGGGCCTACAATGAGCAGTTCTTC CASSVPGAYNEQFF
TRBJ1-3 TRBV21-1 - - TGTGCCAGCAGCAGTTTCTTCGGAAACACCATATATTTT CASSSFFGNTIYF
TRBJ2-7 TRBV28 - - TGTGCCAGCAGTTTACTTCACTTGGCCTACGAGCAGTACTTC CASSLLHLAYEQYF
TRBJ2-6 TRBV6-6 - - TGTGCCAGCAGCCTGATACTTGGGGCCAACGTCCTGACTTTC CASSLILGANVLTF
TRBJ2-5 TRBV2 - - TGTGCCAGCATCGCTGTATCAGGGGACCAAGAGACCCAGTACTTC CASIAVSGDQETQYF
TRBJ2-3 TRBV7-8 - - TGTGCCAGCAGCACCGGACTTCTGGGCACAGATACGCAGTATTTT CASSTGLLGTDTQYF
TRBJ2-7 TRBV14 - - TGTGCCAGCAGCCAAGGAGATATTTTTGGGCCTATCTACGAGCAGTACTTC CASSQGDIFGPIYEQYF
TRBJ2-5 TRBV2 - - TGTGCCAGCAGTGTGATGGGGCGGTACCAAGAGACCCAGTACTTC CASSVMGRYQETQYF
TRBJ1-2 TRBV5-4 - TRBD1 TGTGCCAGCAGTCCTGGACAGGGGGGCAGCTATGGCTACACCTTC CASSPGQGGSYGYTF
TRBJ2-7 TRBV28 once TRBD1 TGTGCCAGCAGCGCACGGGACAGGGGCTCCTACGAGCAGTACTTC CASSARDRGSYEQYF
TRBJ2-1 TRBV4-1 - TRBD2 TGCGCCAGCAGCCAAGATCTGGGGACTAGCGGGAAGAATGAGCAGTTCTTC CASSQDLGTSGKNEQFF
TRBJ1-1 TRBV6-1 - - TGTGCCAGCAGTGAATGGGTGCGCGGCGGGGGGAACACTGAAGCTTTCTTT CASSEWVRGGGNTEAFF
TRBJ1-5 TRBV27 - - TGTGCCAGCAGTCAGGGGACGACCGGCGGTAACAATCAGCCCCAGCATTTT CASSQGTTGGNNQPQHF
TRBJ2-7 TRBV29-1 - - TGCAGCGTTCGTCAGGGGGGCGAGCAGTACTTC CSVRQGGEQYF
TRBJ2-5 TRBV30 - - TGTGCCTGGAGGCAGGGCCAAGAGACCCAGTACTTC CAWRQGQETQYF
TRBJ2-5 TRBV3-1/TRBV3-2 - TRBD2 TGTGCCAGCAGCCTCCTAGCGGGAGGAGAGACCCAGTACTTC CASSLLAGGETQYF
TRBJ2-1 TRBV10-3 - TRBD2 TGTGCCATCAGTGGACTAGCGGGCTCCTACAATGAGCAGTTCTTC CAISGLAGSYNEQFF
TRBJ2-7 TRBV6-5 once - TGTGCCAGCAGTACGACTAGTCCCTACGAGCAGTACTTC CASSTTSPYEQYF
TRBJ1-1 TRBV6-5 - TRBD1 TGTGCCAGCAGAGACAGGGTCGGGAACACTGAAGCTTTCTTT CASRDRVGNTEAFF
TRBJ2-1 TRBV3-1/TRBV3-2 - TRBD2 TGTGCCAGCAGCCAAAGGACTAGCGGGAGTCGGTCCTACAATGAGCAGTTCTTC CASSQRTSGSRSYNEQFF
TRBJ1-1 TRBV7-9 - TRBD1 TGTGCCAGCAGCCTCCCAGGGGGGCTTGGGAACACTGAAGCTTTCTTT CASSLPGGLGNTEAFF
TRBJ2-6 TRBV5-1 - - TGCGCCAGCAGCTTGGAAAAAGGGGTCCCTTCCAACGTCCTGACTTTC CASSLEKGVPSNVLTF
TRBJ1-6 TRBV3-1/TRBV3-2 - - TGTGCCAGCAGCCGCATGGAGAATTCACCCCTCCACTTT CASSRMENSPLHF
TRBJ2-2 TRBV6-6 - TRBD1 TGTGCCAGCAGTGACTACAGGGGAACCGGGGAGCTGTTTTTT CASSDYRGTGELFF
TRBJ2-2 TRBV6-4 few TRBD1 TGTGCCAGCAGTGAGACAGGGGACACCGGGGAGCTGTTTTTT CASSETGDTGELFF
TRBJ2-2 TRBV25-1 - - TGTGCCAGCAGTGAGGAGAGGGAGAACACCGGGGAGCTGTTTTTT CASSEERENTGELFF
TRBJ2-1 TRBV19 - TRBD2 TGTGCCAGTAGTATATACCTCCCCCTAGCGGGAGTACACAATGAGCAGTTCTTC CASSIYLPLAGVHNEQFF
TRBJ2-7 TRBV3-1/TRBV3-2 - TRBD1 TGTGCCAGCAGCCTGGGACAGGGGGGACCCTACGAGCAGTACTTC CASSLGQGGPYEQYF
TRBJ1-1 TRBV7-6 - - TGTGCCAGCAGCCCCCTTGCACAGGAGAACACTGAAGCTTTCTTT CASSPLAQENTEAFF
TRBJ2-5 TRBV30 - TRBD2 TGTGCCTGGAGTAGACTAGCGGAGACCCAGTACTTC CAWSRLAETQYF
TRBJ2-7 TRBV15 - - TGTGCCACCGGGGAAGAGCAGGGCCCCTCCTACGAGCAGTACTTC CATGEEQGPSYEQYF
TRBJ1-5 TRBV27 - - TGTGCCAGCAGTTTATTTCCTCAGGGAGGTGGAATAAATCAGCCCCAGCATTTT CASSLFPQGGGINQPQHF
TRBJ2-3 TRBV9 - TRBD2 TGTGCCAGCAGTACGACTAGCGCCGAGACAGATACGCAGTATTTT CASSTTSAETDTQYF
TRBJ1-5 TRBV7-8 - - TGTGCCAGCAGCTTAGACAGGGCTTATAGCAATCAGCCCCAGCATTTT CASSLDRAYSNQPQHF
TRBJ2-3 TRBV6-5 once TRBD1 TGTGCCAGCCATCGGACAGGTTTAAAAGATACGCAGTATTTT CASHRTGLKDTQYF
TRBJ1-5 TRBV10-2 - TRBD1 TGCGCCAGCGACGGGACAGGGGGCTTTAATCAGCCCCAGCATTTT CASDGTGGFNQPQHF
TRBJ2-5 TRBV15 - TRBD1 TGTGCCACCAGCGACAGGGGGCAAGAGACCCAGTACTTC CATSDRGQETQYF
TRBJ2-2 TRBV3-1/TRBV3-2 - - TGTGCCAGCAGCCACATAACAGGGTCGACCACCGGGGAGCTGTTTTTT CASSHITGSTTGELFF
TRBJ1-2 TRBV11-2 - - TGTGCCAGCAGCTTAGATTTGGGCAGAAACTATGGCTACACCTTC CASSLDLGRNYGYTF
TRBJ1-2 TRBV5-8 medium-sized - TGTGCCAGCATCATCCCCTCGGGGGTCTATGGCTACACCTTC CASIIPSGVYGYTF
TRBJ2-7 TRBV27 - - TGTGCCAGCAGTTCATTGGGCAGCAGCTCCTACGAGCAGTACTTC CASSSLGSSSYEQYF
TRBJ1-6 TRBV27 - - TGTGCCAGCAGTCCCGGACTAGGGCCCGAGGGGTCACCCCTCCACTTT CASSPGLGPEGSPLHF
TRBJ2-2 TRBV6-4 - TRBD2 TGTGCCAGCAGTGGCGGGAGCACCGGGGAGCTGTTTTTT CASSGGSTGELFF